The entry below gives a single T cell receptor beta chain sequence along with its context. This sample is drawn from a study of shared clonotypes between healthy human individuals. There were no recent acute infections or vaccinations among the donors, who were healthy HIV-negative adults. Generated by immunoSEQ multiplex PCR, the TCRdb table keeps only in-frame clones and is missing some. The sample has around 500,000 clones, over 75% seen once. The sequence was obtained from a woman between 40 and 50 years old in good health. Some clones in this sample may be carry-over from other donors' samples. The sample taken for sequencing was PBMCs.

This CDR3 is CASSGPGTGRSQYF. CDR3 sequence (DNA): TGTGCCAGCAGTGGCCCCGGGACAGGGAGGTCCCAGTACTTC. The J gene is TRBJ2-5, the V gene TRBV25-1, with 9 bases identical to TRBD1. The germline V gene encodes CDR1 MGHDK and CDR2 SYGVNS. After removal of 4 bases from V and 9 bases from J, the junction contained 9 bases not matched to a gene. The CDR3 is made up of 14 amino acids.